These 9 T cell receptor beta chains share one sample of origin, sequenced in a study of blood T cell repertoires in COVID-19. Here immunoSEQ multiplex PCR was the method, and the copy in TCRdb shows in-frame clones only, minus some. The sample has approximately 140,000 clones; around 86% are singletons. The sequencing sample was made of peripheral blood. These receptor sequences come from a man aged 80 or over with acute or convalescent COVID-19.

The chain links TRBV1 to TRBJ2-2; the table's TRBD1 call for D was not verified on the DNA. TRBV1 is marked as a pseudogene. CDR3 length: 15 residues. The CDR3 DNA sequence: TGCACCAGCAGCCGTCGCGACAGGTCCGGCGGGGAGCTGTTTTTT. It translates to CTSSRRDRSGGELFF.

The table lists this clone with a count of one. The rearrangement links TRBV28 to TRBJ2-7; perhaps TRBD2 as D (5 bases). The germline V and J ends were trimmed by 6 bases and 3 bases, with 12 bases remaining between them. The CDR3 totals 13 residues. The germline gives CDR1 MDHEN, CDR2 SYDVKM. CDR3 residues: CASRLSELYEQYF. As DNA, the CDR3 is TGTGCCAGCAGACTTAGCGAGCTCTACGAGCAGTACTTC.

V gene TRBV9 combines with J gene TRBJ1-4, with D possibly matching TRBD1 (6 bases). V was clipped by 3 bases and J by 3 bases, with 24 bases between them. The CDR3 is made up of 19 amino acids. The germline V gene encodes CDR1 SGDLS and CDR2 YYNGEE. The CDR3 DNA follows: TGTGCCAGCAGCGACCGGGACACCGGACGGGCAGGCCCTAATGAAAAACTGTTTTTT. It yields the protein CASSDRDTGRAGPNEKLFF.

The CDR3 DNA follows: TGTGCCAGCAGCAAAGCGGACAGGGGGCTCGACGGGGAGCTGTTTTTT. Protein sequence: CASSKADRGLDGELFF. The V and J genes are TRBV21-1 and TRBJ2-2; the listed D gene, TRBD1, was not tested against the DNA. TRBV21-1 constitutes a pseudogene. The CDR3 is 16 amino acids.

This clone was seen a few times. V usage is TRBV12-1 and J usage is TRBJ2-7; TRBD1, the D gene given by the table, was not confirmed from the DNA. TRBV12-1 is reported as a pseudogene. The CDR3 runs to 14 residues. CDR3 sequence (DNA): TGTGCCAGCAACCTGGGACAGGGGCTTTTGGAGCAGTACTTC. This sequence encodes CASNLGQGLLEQYF.

In this sample, this clone turned up a few times. The rearrangement joins TRBV6-5 to TRBJ1-1, with 7 bases matching TRBD1. Germline CDR1 MNHEY, CDR2 SVGAGI. The ends lost 5 bases at V and 5 bases at J; junction bases unmatched: 11. The CDR3 consists of 15 residues. The CDR3 region has the DNA TGTGCCAGCAGTCCCTCGCGGACAGGAGGGACTGAAGCTTTCTTT. It specifies CASSPSRTGGTEAFF.

CDR3 sequence: CASGLDRDYSNQPQHF. The CDR3 DNA reads as TGTGCCAGTGGCTTAGACAGAGATTATAGCAATCAGCCCCAGCATTTT. The V gene is TRBV19, the J gene TRBJ1-5, with D possibly TRBD1 on 5 matching bases. The CDR3 has 16 amino acids. The V end was cut by 8 bases, the J end by 0 bases, with 17 bases between. Germline V lookup: CDR1 LNHDA, CDR2 SQIVND (reference sequence).

The chain is built from TRBV5-1 and TRBJ1-1, with D perhaps TRBD1 (6 bases). V shed 4 bases and J shed 4 bases, with 8 bases lying between them. Germline-derived CDR1 and CDR2 are SGHRS and YFSETQ. This CDR3 has 12 residues. CDR3 DNA: TGCGCCAGCAGCCCACAGGGCACTGAAGCTTTCTTT. Residues: CASSPQGTEAFF.

The chain links TRBV7-8 to TRBJ1-3; TRBD1 aligns across 8 bases. The J segment lost 0 bases and the V segment lost 5 bases, leaving 6 bases of the junction unmatched. Germline V lookup: CDR1 SGHVS, CDR2 FQNEAQ. This CDR3 contains 16 residues. DNA for the CDR3: TGTGCCAGCAGCCATGCGACAGGGGACTCTGGAAACACCATATATTTT. Residues: CASSHATGDSGNTIYF. Full variable domain (remainder filled in from reference TRBV7-8 and TRBJ1-3): GAGVSQSPRYKVAKRGQDVALRCDPISGHVSLFWYQQALGQGPEFLTYFQNEAQLDKSGLPSDRFFAERPEGSVSTLKIQRTQQEDSAVYLCASSHATGDSGNTIYFGEGSWLTVV.